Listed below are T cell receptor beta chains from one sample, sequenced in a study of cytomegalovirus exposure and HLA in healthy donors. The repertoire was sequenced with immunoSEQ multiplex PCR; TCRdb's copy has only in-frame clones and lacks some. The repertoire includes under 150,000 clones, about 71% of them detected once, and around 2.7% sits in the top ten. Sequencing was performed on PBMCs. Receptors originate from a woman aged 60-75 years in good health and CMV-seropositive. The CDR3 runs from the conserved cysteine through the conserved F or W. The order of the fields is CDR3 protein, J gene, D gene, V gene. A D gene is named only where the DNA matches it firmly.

CDR3: CASATGTSGGWETRYF; J: TRBJ2-5; D: TRBD2; V: TRBV12-5
CDR3: CASSRGGRSSPLHF; J: TRBJ1-6; D: NA; V: TRBV25-1
CDR3: CASSTTDSPYEQYF; J: TRBJ2-7; D: NA; V: TRBV9
CDR3: CASSLEAGRELFF; J: TRBJ2-2; D: NA; V: TRBV7-2
CDR3: CASSEVRRYQPQHF; J: TRBJ1-5; D: NA; V: TRBV2
CDR3: CASSPTGGANEKLFF; J: TRBJ1-4; D: TRBD1; V: TRBV7-3
CDR3: CASSLDRTSGGYEQYF; J: TRBJ2-7; D: TRBD2; V: TRBV7-6
CDR3: CASGEDRANTIYF; J: TRBJ1-3; D: TRBD1; V: TRBV6-1
CDR3: CASSTPGDNYGYTF; J: TRBJ1-2; D: NA; V: TRBV4-2
CDR3: CASSGEGPYSNQPQHF; J: TRBJ1-5; D: NA; V: TRBV7-8
CDR3: CATPGTGGGYTF; J: TRBJ1-2; D: TRBD1; V: TRBV25-1
CDR3: CASSADRRGPYNEQFF; J: TRBJ2-1; D: NA; V: TRBV9
CDR3: CASSEYLPRNTEAFF; J: TRBJ1-1; D: NA; V: TRBV10-2
CDR3: CASSESPPGQPPYNEQFF; J: TRBJ2-1; D: TRBD1; V: TRBV6-1
CDR3: CASSLSTGASEKLFF; J: TRBJ1-4; D: TRBD1; V: TRBV5-4
CDR3: CASSVGRGAFEQYF; J: TRBJ2-7; D: NA; V: TRBV7-6
CDR3: CASSYAMAAGGEQYF; J: TRBJ2-7; D: NA; V: TRBV6-5
CDR3: CASSLAGQFNQPQHF; J: TRBJ1-5; D: TRBD1; V: TRBV7-2
CDR3: CASSGGADSTDTQYF; J: TRBJ2-3; D: TRBD2; V: TRBV6-5
CDR3: CATSGRQGAGAEAFF; J: TRBJ1-1; D: TRBD1; V: TRBV15
CDR3: CASSQGRQGVMNTEAFF; J: TRBJ1-1; D: TRBD1; V: TRBV18
CDR3: CASSEYGQYNSPLHF; J: TRBJ1-6; D: NA; V: TRBV6-1
CDR3: CASSPDRVYGYTF; J: TRBJ1-2; D: TRBD1; V: TRBV5-6
CDR3: CASSLTGEQYF; J: TRBJ2-7; D: NA; V: TRBV7-9
CDR3: CASSELAGGQGGRQPQHF; J: TRBJ1-5; D: TRBD1; V: TRBV6-1
CDR3: CASSAAEHSPLHF; J: TRBJ1-6; D: NA; V: TRBV5-4
CDR3: CSALGGYGYTF; J: TRBJ1-2; D: NA; V: TRBV20-1
CDR3: CASSLGSGFDGYTF; J: TRBJ1-2; D: NA; V: TRBV5-1
CDR3: CASSQDRGLTVADTQYF; J: TRBJ2-3; D: NA; V: TRBV14
CDR3: CASSSKSSGNTIYF; J: TRBJ1-3; D: NA; V: TRBV27
CDR3: CASSLGQTNEKLFF; J: TRBJ1-4; D: NA; V: TRBV6-1
CDR3: CASSSLAPPGGNEQYF; J: TRBJ2-7; D: TRBD1; V: TRBV7-6
CDR3: CASRGQGATQPQHF; J: TRBJ1-5; D: TRBD1; V: TRBV6-5
CDR3: CASSESTGFTEAFF; J: TRBJ1-1; D: NA; V: TRBV10-1
CDR3: CASSYSTDYGYTF; J: TRBJ1-2; D: NA; V: TRBV6-6
CDR3: CSVQTGVDNSPLHF; J: TRBJ1-6; D: TRBD1; V: TRBV29-1
CDR3: CASSQVLSGTAIYGYTF; J: TRBJ1-2; D: NA; V: TRBV4-1
CDR3: CASSLRQGARYTF; J: TRBJ1-2; D: TRBD1; V: TRBV27
CDR3: CASSPVGGRGTDTQYF; J: TRBJ2-3; D: NA; V: TRBV9
CDR3: CASSPGQGYGYTF; J: TRBJ1-2; D: TRBD1; V: TRBV5-4
CDR3: CATRTFGGGPGNTIYF; J: TRBJ1-3; D: NA; V: TRBV15
CDR3: CASSIPLTGGEQFF; J: TRBJ2-1; D: TRBD2; V: TRBV5-6
CDR3: CASSSGITDTQYF; J: TRBJ2-3; D: NA; V: TRBV5-1
CDR3: CASSLAGARGETQYF; J: TRBJ2-5; D: TRBD2; V: TRBV5-1
CDR3: CATRDFRGYTF; J: TRBJ1-2; D: NA; V: TRBV19
CDR3: CASSRAGTENEKLFF; J: TRBJ1-4; D: NA; V: TRBV7-9
CDR3: CASSSWTGGASEKLFF; J: TRBJ1-4; D: TRBD1; V: TRBV7-9
CDR3: CASSLVGGEVADTQYF; J: TRBJ2-3; D: NA; V: TRBV7-2
CDR3: CASRGQGLNQPQHF; J: TRBJ1-5; D: NA; V: TRBV6-1
CDR3: CASSMVSRRTAGYEQYF; J: TRBJ2-7; D: NA; V: TRBV19
CDR3: CASSQTPDSWNQPQHF; J: TRBJ1-5; D: NA; V: TRBV4-1
CDR3: CASSQTPGTSGGALYEQYF; J: TRBJ2-7; D: TRBD2; V: TRBV4-2
CDR3: CASRRTGGMGYGYTF; J: TRBJ1-2; D: TRBD1; V: TRBV28
CDR3: CASGLAGGIGETQYF; J: TRBJ2-5; D: TRBD2; V: TRBV4-1
CDR3: CASSGTGDSGNTIYF; J: TRBJ1-3; D: TRBD1; V: TRBV9